The source of this TCR beta chain is a study of T cells after yellow fever vaccination. Study-wide results and caveats: Reappearance after the booster was observed for most primary-vaccination clones (more than 95% CD4, over 70% CD8).

5'RACE template switching produced TCR cDNA carrying a universal primer site and UMIs. Via MiXCR, TCRdb re-called the 5' RACE reads, giving one row per CDR3 protein. Of under 95,000 distinct CDR3 sequences in the sample, about 7.7% were seen once. The germline V gene has CDR1 SGDLS and CDR2 YYNGEE. CDR3 length: 15 residues. After removal of 4 bases from V and 12 bases from J, the junction contained 15 bases not matched to a gene. This clonotype came up many times. Its antigen remains unidentified. The TCR comes from a man aged 18 to 30 who received the YFV17D yellow fever vaccine. The V call is TRBV9, the J call TRBJ1-4; TRBD1 aligns across 7 bases. The sequences come from CD8+ T cells sorted from PBMCs, collected more than 8 days after the first yellow fever vaccination. The CDR3 spells CASSPRDRVMKELFF. The CDR3 nucleotides are TGTGCCAGCAGCCCCCGGGACAGAGTAATGAAAGAACTGTTTTTT. Supplemented by reference TRBV9 and TRBJ1-4, the full variable domain reads DSGVTQTPKHLITATGQRVTLRCSPRSGDLSVYWYQQSLDQGLQFLIQYYNGEERAKGNILERFSAQQFPDLHSELNLSSLELGDSALYFCASSPRDRVMKELFFGSGTQLSVL.